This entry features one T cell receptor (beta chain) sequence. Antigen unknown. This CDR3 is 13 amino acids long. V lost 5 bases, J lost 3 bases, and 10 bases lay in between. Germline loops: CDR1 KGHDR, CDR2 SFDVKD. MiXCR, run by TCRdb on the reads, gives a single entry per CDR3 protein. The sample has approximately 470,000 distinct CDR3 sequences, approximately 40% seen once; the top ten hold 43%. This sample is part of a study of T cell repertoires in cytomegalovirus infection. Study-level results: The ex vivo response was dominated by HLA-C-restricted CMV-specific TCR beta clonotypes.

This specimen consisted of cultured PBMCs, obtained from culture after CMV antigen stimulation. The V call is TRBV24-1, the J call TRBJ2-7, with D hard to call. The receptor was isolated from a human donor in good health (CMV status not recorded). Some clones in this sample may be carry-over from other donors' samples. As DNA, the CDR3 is TGTGCCACCAGTGGTGTCTCAAGCTACGAGCAGTACTTC. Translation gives CATSGVSSYEQYF.